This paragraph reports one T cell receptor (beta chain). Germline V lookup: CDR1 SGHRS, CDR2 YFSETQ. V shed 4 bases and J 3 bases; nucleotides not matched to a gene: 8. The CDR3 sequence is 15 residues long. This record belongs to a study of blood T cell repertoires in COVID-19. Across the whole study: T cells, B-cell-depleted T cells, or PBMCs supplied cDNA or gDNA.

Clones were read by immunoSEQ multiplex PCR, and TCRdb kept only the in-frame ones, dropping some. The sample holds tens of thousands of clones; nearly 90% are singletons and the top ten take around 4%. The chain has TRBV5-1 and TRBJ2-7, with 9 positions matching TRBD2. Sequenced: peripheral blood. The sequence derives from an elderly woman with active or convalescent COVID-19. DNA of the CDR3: TGCGCCAGCAGCGATCTAGCGGGGAGCGGCTACGAGCAGTACTTC. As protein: CASSDLAGSGYEQYF.